Listed below are T cell receptor beta chains from one sample, sequenced in a study of T cells in Graves' hyperthyroidism and ophthalmopathy. TCRdb analysed the multiplex PCR reads with MiXCR anew, one entry per CDR3 protein. The table lists around 300,000 distinct CDR3 sequences, 13% of them singletons. Sequencing input: blood. The source of these receptors is a woman aged 25 to 39 with Graves' hyperthyroidism that later progressed to Graves' ophthalmopathy. CDR3s include the opening cysteine and the closing phenylalanine or tryptophan. Fields, in order: V gene, J gene, clone size, D gene, CDR3 protein, CDR3 DNA. D genes are given only for firm matches. Not all rows give a size; the values are once, few, many and, for expanded clones, a class.

V gene: TRBV6-1
J gene: TRBJ2-7
clone size: many
D gene: TRBD2
CDR3 protein: CASTTTSGGSYEQYF
CDR3 DNA: TGTGCCAGCACTACGACTAGCGGGGGCTCCTACGAGCAGTACTTC

V gene: TRBV7-9
J gene: TRBJ1-1
clone size: NA
D gene: NA
CDR3 protein: CASSLAGTQNTEAFF
CDR3 DNA: TGTGCCAGCAGCTTAGCAGGGACACAGAACACTGAAGCTTTCTTT

V gene: TRBV7-6
J gene: TRBJ1-1
clone size: many
D gene: NA
CDR3 protein: CASSLSPGQATEAFF
CDR3 DNA: TGTGCCAGCAGCTTGTCTCCGGGGCAAGCCACTGAAGCTTTCTTT

V gene: TRBV29-1
J gene: TRBJ2-7
clone size: NA
D gene: NA
CDR3 protein: CSALNTFGDYEQYF
CDR3 DNA: TGCAGCGCATTAAACACCTTTGGGGACTACGAGCAGTACTTC

V gene: TRBV30
J gene: TRBJ2-6
clone size: many
D gene: NA
CDR3 protein: CAWRNRAGANVLTF
CDR3 DNA: TGTGCCTGGAGAAACAGGGCTGGGGCCAACGTCCTGACTTTC

V gene: TRBV7-9
J gene: TRBJ2-1
clone size: many
D gene: TRBD2
CDR3 protein: CASILRWAGGSGNEQFF
CDR3 DNA: TGTGCCAGCATCCTCAGGTGGGCGGGAGGGTCTGGAAATGAGCAGTTCTTC

V gene: TRBV28
J gene: TRBJ2-2
clone size: many
D gene: TRBD1
CDR3 protein: CASGTPGTGDTGELFF
CDR3 DNA: TGTGCCAGCGGGACTCCCGGGACAGGAGACACCGGGGAGCTGTTTTTT

V gene: TRBV5-1
J gene: TRBJ2-7
clone size: many
D gene: NA
CDR3 protein: CASSAPAAGREQYF
CDR3 DNA: TGCGCCAGCAGCGCTCCGGCGGCAGGCCGCGAGCAGTACTTC

V gene: TRBV9
J gene: TRBJ1-2
clone size: NA
D gene: TRBD1
CDR3 protein: CASSVAGGQELNYGYTF
CDR3 DNA: TGTGCCAGCAGCGTAGCGGGGGGACAGGAGCTGAACTATGGCTACACCTTC

V gene: TRBV29-1
J gene: TRBJ2-7
clone size: NA
D gene: NA
CDR3 protein: CSVEPPRPRSYEQYF
CDR3 DNA: TGCAGCGTTGAACCCCCCCGGCCGCGTTCCTACGAGCAGTACTTC

V gene: TRBV27
J gene: TRBJ1-5
clone size: many
D gene: TRBD1
CDR3 protein: CASSRQGSNQPQHF
CDR3 DNA: TGTGCCAGCAGTCGACAGGGTAGCAATCAGCCCCAGCATTTT

V gene: TRBV11-1
J gene: TRBJ2-7
clone size: NA
D gene: TRBD1
CDR3 protein: CASSLPTGYDEQYF
CDR3 DNA: TGTGCCAGCAGCCTGCCGACAGGGTACGACGAGCAGTACTTC

V gene: TRBV2
J gene: TRBJ2-3
clone size: many
D gene: NA
CDR3 protein: CASSESSLKDTQYF
CDR3 DNA: TGTGCCAGCAGTGAAAGCAGTCTCAAAGATACGCAGTATTTT

V gene: TRBV7-2
J gene: TRBJ2-1
clone size: many
D gene: TRBD2
CDR3 protein: CASSPTSGGSNEQFF
CDR3 DNA: TGTGCCAGCAGCCCAACTAGCGGGGGTAGCAATGAGCAGTTCTTC

V gene: TRBV3-1
J gene: TRBJ2-3
clone size: many
D gene: TRBD2
CDR3 protein: CASSRGTSGRADTQYF
CDR3 DNA: TGTGCCAGCAGCCGCGGGACTAGCGGGAGGGCAGATACGCAGTATTTT

V gene: TRBV4-2
J gene: TRBJ1-1
clone size: NA
D gene: NA
CDR3 protein: CASSQDPRDTEAFF
CDR3 DNA: TGTGCCAGCAGCCAAGACCCCAGAGACACTGAAGCTTTCTTT

V gene: TRBV28
J gene: TRBJ2-7
clone size: few
D gene: NA
CDR3 protein: CASSLARQRTGEQYF
CDR3 DNA: TGTGCCAGCTCTTTGGCGCGGCAACGAACGGGGGAGCAGTACTTC

V gene: TRBV4-1
J gene: TRBJ2-3
clone size: few
D gene: TRBD2
CDR3 protein: CASSRPGTSGSTDTQYF
CDR3 DNA: TGCGCCAGCAGCCGCCCCGGGACTAGCGGGAGCACAGATACGCAGTATTTT

V gene: TRBV4-2
J gene: TRBJ2-7
clone size: NA
D gene: TRBD2
CDR3 protein: CASSQFAGGTYEQYF
CDR3 DNA: TGTGCCAGCAGCCAATTTGCGGGAGGAACTTACGAGCAGTACTTC

V gene: TRBV7-2
J gene: TRBJ2-5
clone size: many
D gene: NA
CDR3 protein: CASSLRGDLRETQYF
CDR3 DNA: TGTGCCAGCAGCTTAAGGGGCGACCTGCGAGAGACCCAGTACTTC

V gene: TRBV28
J gene: TRBJ1-4
clone size: many
D gene: NA
CDR3 protein: CASARPDPVPPSATNEKLFF
CDR3 DNA: TGTGCCAGCGCCAGGCCGGACCCCGTTCCACCCTCTGCGACTAATGAAAAACTGTTTTTT

V gene: TRBV6-4
J gene: TRBJ2-1
clone size: few
D gene: TRBD2
CDR3 protein: CASSDTSVSSYNEQFF
CDR3 DNA: TGTGCCAGCAGTGACACTAGCGTAAGCTCCTACAATGAGCAGTTCTTC

V gene: TRBV12-3/TRBV12-4
J gene: TRBJ1-1
clone size: many
D gene: NA
CDR3 protein: CASSLGRAPNTEAFF
CDR3 DNA: TGTGCCAGCAGTTTGGGTAGGGCACCGAACACTGAAGCTTTCTTT

V gene: TRBV6-1
J gene: TRBJ2-5
clone size: NA
D gene: TRBD1
CDR3 protein: CASSFRTGGGETQYF
CDR3 DNA: TGTGCCAGCAGTTTTAGAACAGGGGGCGGAGAGACCCAGTACTTC

V gene: TRBV11-2
J gene: TRBJ2-3
clone size: many
D gene: TRBD2
CDR3 protein: CASSPGLAGQYF
CDR3 DNA: TGTGCCAGCAGCCCCGGACTAGCGGGGCAGTATTTT

V gene: TRBV6-1
J gene: TRBJ2-7
clone size: few
D gene: TRBD2
CDR3 protein: CASSESRGGGEQYF
CDR3 DNA: TGTGCCAGCAGTGAATCGAGGGGCGGGGGCGAGCAGTACTTC

V gene: TRBV7-2
J gene: TRBJ2-6
clone size: many
D gene: NA
CDR3 protein: CASSPTSYSGANVLTF
CDR3 DNA: TGTGCCAGCAGCCCTACTTCGTACTCTGGGGCCAACGTCCTGACTTTC

V gene: TRBV2
J gene: TRBJ1-5
clone size: many
D gene: TRBD1
CDR3 protein: CASRAGQSNQPQHF
CDR3 DNA: TGTGCCAGCAGGGCGGGACAGAGCAATCAGCCCCAGCATTTT

V gene: TRBV28
J gene: TRBJ2-5
clone size: many
D gene: TRBD1
CDR3 protein: CASSTGTGPQYF
CDR3 DNA: TGTGCCAGCAGCACCGGGACAGGCCCTCAGTACTTC

V gene: TRBV6-1
J gene: TRBJ2-6
clone size: many
D gene: NA
CDR3 protein: CASNGGSGANVLTF
CDR3 DNA: TGTGCCAGCAACGGCGGGTCTGGGGCCAACGTCCTGACTTTC

V gene: TRBV19
J gene: TRBJ2-1
clone size: NA
D gene: TRBD2
CDR3 protein: CASSRLRLAPYNEQFF
CDR3 DNA: TGTGCCAGTAGCCGTCTTCGACTAGCGCCCTACAATGAGCAGTTCTTC

V gene: TRBV4-3
J gene: TRBJ2-1
clone size: NA
D gene: TRBD2
CDR3 protein: CASSQDASGLSSYNEQFF
CDR3 DNA: TGCGCCAGCAGCCAAGATGCTAGCGGGTTAAGCTCCTACAATGAGCAGTTCTTC

V gene: TRBV6-2/TRBV6-3
J gene: TRBJ2-1
clone size: many
D gene: TRBD2
CDR3 protein: CASSRLAAGHNEQFF
CDR3 DNA: TGTGCCAGCAGCCGACTAGCGGCCGGACACAATGAGCAGTTCTTC

V gene: TRBV4-1
J gene: TRBJ2-1
clone size: few
D gene: TRBD2
CDR3 protein: CASSRAGLAGFNEQSF
CDR3 DNA: TGCGCCAGCAGCCGAGCCGGACTAGCGGGTTTCAATGAGCAGTCCTTC

V gene: TRBV19
J gene: TRBJ2-7
clone size: many
D gene: TRBD2
CDR3 protein: CASSIFAGESYEQYF
CDR3 DNA: TGTGCCAGTAGTATTTTCGCGGGAGAATCCTACGAGCAGTACTTC

V gene: TRBV6-1
J gene: TRBJ1-4
clone size: NA
D gene: NA
CDR3 protein: CASSREGPTNEKLFF
CDR3 DNA: TGTGCCAGCAGCAGGGAGGGTCCAACTAATGAAAAACTGTTTTTT

V gene: TRBV11-3
J gene: TRBJ2-3
clone size: many
D gene: TRBD2
CDR3 protein: CASSLGTSGRTDTQYF
CDR3 DNA: TGTGCCAGCAGCCTGGGGACTAGCGGGAGGACAGATACGCAGTATTTT

V gene: TRBV27
J gene: TRBJ2-7
clone size: many
D gene: TRBD2
CDR3 protein: CASSLEPGGGRSDEQYF
CDR3 DNA: TGTGCCAGCAGCCTTGAACCGGGTGGCGGGAGATCAGACGAGCAGTACTTC

V gene: TRBV7-2
J gene: TRBJ1-2
clone size: NA
D gene: NA
CDR3 protein: CASSLERNRRFSYTF
CDR3 DNA: TGTGCCAGCAGCTTAGAAAGGAACAGGCGGTTTAGCTACACCTTC

V gene: TRBV27
J gene: TRBJ1-3
clone size: many
D gene: NA
CDR3 protein: CASSLTDSGNTIYF
CDR3 DNA: TGTGCCAGCAGTTTAACGGATTCTGGAAACACCATATATTTT